These 27 T cell receptor beta chains originate from one sample sequenced in a study of T cells in Graves' hyperthyroidism and ophthalmopathy. RNA transcripts served as the template for amplifying TCR beta CDR3 regions. The study used the HTBI primer set for a first-round RT-PCR of the TCR CDR3. TCRdb analysed the multiplex PCR reads with MiXCR anew, one entry per CDR3 protein. The data contain 200,000 to 250,000 distinct CDR3 sequences, roughly 15% of them singletons. Sequenced sample: blood. All receptors come from a woman aged 18-29 years with Graves' ophthalmopathy.

This clonotype appeared many times. J is TRBJ2-1 and V is TRBV29-1; 11 nucleotides align to TRBD2. Germline CDR1 SQVTM, CDR2 ANQGSEA. J lost 3 bases, V lost 6 bases, and 10 bases had no gene match. This CDR3 contains 16 residues. In DNA, the CDR3 is TGCAGCGTCTGTTTGATCGGGACTAGCGGCTACAATGAGCAGTTCTTC. This gives the protein CSVCLIGTSGYNEQFF.

This clonotype was seen many times. V is TRBV6-1 and J is TRBJ2-2; D remains unclear. Trimming removed 5 bases at V and 5 bases at J, with 6 bases between. The V gene's germline CDR1 is MNHNS and CDR2 SASEGT. The CDR3 runs 12 residues. For the CDR3, the DNA is TGTGCCAGCAGTTATAGTACCGGGGAGCTGTTTTTT. Translating gives CASSYSTGELFF.

This clonotype was recorded many times. The CDR3 bases are TGTGCCAGCAGCTTACTAGTACGAGAGACCCAGTACTTC. Translated: CASSLLVRETQYF. The chain uses TRBV7-2 and TRBJ2-5; D not resolved. In germline, CDR1 is SGHTA, CDR2 FQGNSA. V was cut by 2 bases and J by 4 bases, with 8 bases left in between. This CDR3 spans 13 amino acids.

This clonotype was seen ten or more times. The chain links TRBV20-1 to TRBJ2-2; 7 nucleotides agree with TRBD1. This CDR3 contains 14 residues. V lost 6 bases, J lost 3 bases, and 7 bases stayed unmatched. Germline CDR1 reads DFQATT; CDR2 reads SNEGSKA (reference sequence). The CDR3, as DNA: TGCAGTGCAGCACAGGGGTTTGACACCGGGGAGCTGTTTTTT. Protein product: CSAAQGFDTGELFF.

This clonotype was counted ten times or more. This rearrangement joins TRBV20-1 to TRBJ2-1; 8 bases match TRBD1. After removal of 0 bases from V and 4 bases from J, the junction contained 5 bases not matched to a gene. The germline V gene has CDR1 DFQATT and CDR2 SNEGSKA (reference sequence). The CDR3 sequence is 15 residues long. The CDR3 nucleotides read TGCAGTGCTAGAGATGAACAGGGGGTATACAATGAGCAGTTCTTC. Translated: CSARDEQGVYNEQFF.

This clonotype was counted at least ten times. The genes are TRBV7-9 and TRBJ2-1; TRBD2 aligns across 12 bases. Trimming took 5 bases from V and 10 from J; bases not matched to a gene: 12. The germline V gene has CDR1 SEHNR and CDR2 FQNEAQ (reference sequence). This CDR3 spans 16 amino acids. In nucleotides, the CDR3 is TGTGCCAGCAGCCCCAAAACTAGCGGGGGGCCGGGGGAGCAGTTCTTC. This encodes CASSPKTSGGPGEQFF.

This clonotype was picked up many times. The CDR3 sequence is CASSLQEGADTQYF. The CDR3 region has the DNA TGTGCCAGCAGCTTGCAGGAGGGCGCAGATACGCAGTATTTT. The chain recombines TRBV7-9 with TRBJ2-3; a possible D gene is TRBD2 (6 bases). Germline CDR1 is SEHNR and CDR2 is FQNEAQ (reference sequence). The CDR3 has 14 amino acids. Trimming stripped 3 bases from V and 4 bases from J, with 11 bases between.

This sequence joins TRBV11-2 and TRBJ2-7; 16 positions agree with TRBD2. Germline trimming cut 0 bases from V and 4 bases from J; bases unmatched to any gene: 9. Germline V lookup: CDR1 SGHAT, CDR2 FQNNGV. This CDR3 region has 19 residues. Here the CDR3 DNA reads TGTGCCAGCAGCTTAGATTTAAGAACGGGACTAGCGGGAGGGTACGAGCAGTACTTC. Translation gives CASSLDLRTGLAGGYEQYF.

This clonotype showed up many times. This chain joins TRBV10-2 and TRBJ2-1, with TRBD1 matching over 9 bases. Germline V gives CDR1 WSHSY, CDR2 SAAADI. J gave up 6 bases and V 7 bases, and 7 bases lay outside the gene matches. The CDR3 is 14 amino acids. The CDR3: CASISGQGGNEQFF. CDR3 sequence (DNA): TGCGCCAGCATATCGGGACAGGGAGGCAATGAGCAGTTCTTC.

At least ten counts were recorded for this clonotype. The gene calls are TRBV20-1 and TRBJ2-7, with 8 bases aligning to TRBD2. J lost 2 bases, V lost 6 bases, and 12 bases had no gene match. CDR3 length equals 15 residues. The germline V gene encodes CDR1 DFQATT and CDR2 SNEGSKA (reference sequence). The CDR3 DNA sequence: TGCAGTGCCCCTCCCGATAGCGGGGTTACCTACGAGCAGTACTTC. Translation: CSAPPDSGVTYEQYF.

This clonotype was picked up many times. V and J are TRBV29-1 and TRBJ2-1, with 15 positions matching TRBD2. In germline, CDR1 is SQVTM, CDR2 ANQGSEA. This CDR3 is built from 17 residues. With 6 bases clipped from V and 4 bases from J, the junction kept 10 bases outside the gene matches. The CDR3 nucleotides read TGCAGCGTCTCCTACCCCGGGACTAGCGGGGGGTACAATGAGCAGTTCTTC. Translated: CSVSYPGTSGGYNEQFF.

The table lists this clonotype with many counts. This chain connects TRBV28 to TRBJ1-5, with 8 bases matching TRBD1. The CDR3 is 15 amino acids. With 5 bases clipped from V and 7 bases from J, the junction kept 10 bases outside the gene matches. Per germline, CDR1 MDHEN and CDR2 SYDVKM. This CDR3 is CASSLGQGNGQPQHF. The CDR3 DNA follows: TGTGCCAGCAGTCTAGGACAGGGCAATGGGCAGCCCCAGCATTTT.

This clonotype was recorded at least ten times. This chain uses TRBV19 with TRBJ1-1; D uncertain. The CDR3 contains 13 residues. The germline V gene has CDR1 LNHDA and CDR2 SQIVND (reference sequence). Trimming left V 3 bases short and J 6 bases short, with 11 bases between. This chain's CDR3 is CASSIPSGAEAFF. The DNA for the CDR3 is TGTGCCAGTAGTATTCCGTCTGGAGCTGAAGCTTTCTTT.

At least ten counts were recorded for this clonotype. The chain couples TRBV20-1 to TRBJ1-1, with TRBD1 matching 9 bases. The CDR3 contains 12 residues. V lost 0 bases and J lost 11; bases outside the gene matches: 4. CDR1 and CDR2 from the germline V gene are DFQATT and SNEGSKA (reference sequence). In nucleotides, the CDR3 is TGCAGTGCTAGAGATACAGGGGGCCCGGCTTTCTTT. Translated, it gives CSARDTGGPAFF.

Regarding this clonotype: A read error may be the cause here, since a much bigger clone is one base away. CDR3 residues: CASSFRVVGGAGNTIYF. CDR3 in DNA: TGTGCCAGCAGTTTTAGGGTCGTCGGGGGAGCTGGAAACACCATATATTTT. The gene calls are TRBV28 and TRBJ1-3; the D gene is possibly TRBD1 (5 bases). The germline gives CDR1 MDHEN, CDR2 SYDVKM. There are 17 residues in the CDR3. Deletions cut 3 bases from V and 2 bases from J, with 17 bases between.

This clonotype was recorded at least ten times. This sequence joins TRBV13 and TRBJ1-1; D might be TRBD1 (5 bases). In germline, CDR1 is PRHDT, CDR2 FYEKMQ (reference sequence). This CDR3 comprises 16 residues. Trimming stripped 7 bases from V and 3 bases from J, with 21 bases between. CDR3 in DNA: TGTGCCAGCACCTCCAGGGTAAGAGGTCCAGACACTGAAGCTTTCTTT. This codes for CASTSRVRGPDTEAFF.

Ten or more counts support this clonotype. V gene TRBV5-5 combines with J gene TRBJ2-1; maybe TRBD2 (6 bases). CDR1 SGHKS and CDR2 YYEKEE come from the germline V gene (reference sequence). This CDR3 contains 16 residues. The germline V and J ends were trimmed by 7 bases and 0 bases, with 17 bases remaining between them. The CDR3 reads CASFSRGGASYNEQFF. CDR3 nucleotide sequence: TGTGCCAGCTTCAGCCGGGGAGGAGCCTCCTACAATGAGCAGTTCTTC.

Ten or more counts support this clonotype. CDR3 sequence (DNA): TGTGCCAGCTCGCCCGGGGGCGCAGGCAATGAGCAGTTCTTC. Amino acids: CASSPGGAGNEQFF. The J gene is TRBJ2-1, the V gene TRBV27, with D tentatively TRBD1 or TRBD2 (6 bases each). Looked up from germline, CDR1 is MNHEY and CDR2 is SMNVEV (reference sequence). The CDR3 length is 14 residues. Trimming took 8 bases from V and 6 from J, leaving 17 bases between them.

Regarding this clonotype: This could be a read error, since a much larger clone is one nucleotide away. The chain links TRBV7-9 to TRBJ2-7, with TRBD2 identical over 12 bases. V lost 5 bases and J lost 7; bases outside the gene matches: 9. CDR3 length equals 15 residues. Germline-derived CDR1 and CDR2 are SEHNR and FQNEAQ (reference sequence). The CDR3 spells CASSQGLAGGNEQYF. The CDR3 DNA follows: TGTGCCAGCAGCCAGGGACTAGCGGGTGGGAATGAGCAGTACTTC.

Ten or more counts support this clonotype. The gene calls are TRBV9 and TRBJ2-7; D is perhaps TRBD1 (5 bases). The CDR3 loop spans 15 amino acids. The germline gives CDR1 SGDLS, CDR2 YYNGEE. V shed 2 bases and J shed 6 bases, with 18 bases lying between them. The CDR3 nucleotides are TGTGCCAGCAGCGTTCAGGGTTCTTCAATTTCCGAGCAGTACTTC. Amino acid sequence: CASSVQGSSISEQYF. Full variable domain (rest looked up from reference TRBV9 and TRBJ2-7): DSGVTQTPKHLITATGQRVTLRCSPRSGDLSVYWYQQSLDQGLQFLIQYYNGEERAKGNILERFSAQQFPDLHSELNLSSLELGDSALYFCASSVQGSSISEQYFGPGTRLTVT.

This clonotype was seen repeatedly, ten times or more. The CDR3: CASTLRDQNNEQFF. CDR3 nucleotides: TGTGCCAGCACCCTGAGGGACCAGAACAATGAGCAGTTCTTC. The chain employs TRBV9 and TRBJ2-1; the D call may be TRBD1 or TRBD2 (5 bases each). This CDR3 spans 14 amino acids. The germline V gene encodes CDR1 SGDLS and CDR2 YYNGEE. V lost 6 bases to trimming and J lost 5 bases, with 15 bases between them. The variable domain in full, completed from reference TRBV9 and TRBJ2-1, reads DSGVTQTPKHLITATGQRVTLRCSPRSGDLSVYWYQQSLDQGLQFLIQYYNGEERAKGNILERFSAQQFPDLHSELNLSSLELGDSALYFCASTLRDQNNEQFFGPGTRLTVL.

This clonotype was seen at least ten times. The chain has TRBV7-2 and TRBJ2-1; D gene uncertain. Germline CDR1 and CDR2: SGHTA and FQGNSA. The CDR3 covers 17 residues. V was cut by 1 base and J by 4 bases, with 17 bases left in between. Here the CDR3 reads CASSLDSETHPYNEQFF. DNA of the CDR3: TGTGCCAGCAGCTTAGATTCAGAGACTCACCCATACAATGAGCAGTTCTTC.

This clonotype appeared many times. This chain joins TRBV29-1 and TRBJ2-2, with D perhaps assigned TRBD1 or TRBD2 (5 bases each). Germline lookup yields CDR1 SQVTM and CDR2 ANQGSEA. The CDR3 has 11 amino acids. As DNA, the CDR3 is TGCAGTTCAGGGAGCCCCGGGGAGCTGTTTTTT. This codes for CSSGSPGELFF.

This clonotype has at least ten counts. The genes are TRBV27 and TRBJ1-1, with 10 bases identical to TRBD1. This CDR3 region has 16 residues. Germline CDR1 is MNHEY and CDR2 is SMNVEV (reference sequence). J gave up 1 base and V 6 bases, and 8 bases lay outside the gene matches. CDR3 nucleotide sequence: TGTGCCAGCAGCCCCTACGGACAGGGGGGGAACACTGAAGCTTTCTTT. As protein: CASSPYGQGGNTEAFF.

This chain links TRBV11-2 with TRBJ1-2; possibly TRBD1 for D (5 bases). The CDR3 sequence is 16 residues long. Germline lookup yields CDR1 SGHAT and CDR2 FQNNGV. V was pared by 3 bases and J by 2 bases, with 16 bases between. The CDR3 loop is CASSLEAGLWNYGYTF. CDR3 sequence (DNA): TGTGCCAGCAGCTTGGAGGCGGGGCTCTGGAACTATGGCTACACCTTC.

This clonotype turned up a few times. The V gene is TRBV10-1, the J gene TRBJ2-1; TRBD1 is a possible D gene (5 bases). Germline V lookup: CDR1 WNHNN, CDR2 SYGVQD (reference sequence). Trimming took 3 bases from V and 0 from J, leaving 12 bases between them. The CDR3 is 16 residues long. CDR3 nucleotide sequence: TGCGCCAGCAGTGAAGGGGTCTTTAGCTCCTACAATGAGCAGTTCTTC. Protein: CASSEGVFSSYNEQFF.

This clonotype has a handful of counts. V and J are TRBV11-2 and TRBJ2-1; D could derive from TRBD1 or TRBD2 (5 bases each). The CDR3 extends over 12 amino acids. Germline values: CDR1 SGHAT, CDR2 FQNNGV. Trimming stripped 1 base from V and 16 bases from J, with 14 bases between. For the CDR3, the DNA is TGTGCCAGCAGCTTAGCACAGGAGGAGAGATTCTTC. Its protein is CASSLAQEERFF.